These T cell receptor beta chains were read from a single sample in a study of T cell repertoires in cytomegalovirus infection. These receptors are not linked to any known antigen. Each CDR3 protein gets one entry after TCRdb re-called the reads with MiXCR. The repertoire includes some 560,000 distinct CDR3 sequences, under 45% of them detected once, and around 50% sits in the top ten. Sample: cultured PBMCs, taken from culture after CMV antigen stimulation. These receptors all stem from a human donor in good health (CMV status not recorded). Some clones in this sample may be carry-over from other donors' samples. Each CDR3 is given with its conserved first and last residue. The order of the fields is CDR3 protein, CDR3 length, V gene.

CASSIAAGGLGELFF	15	TRBV7-8
CASAGGVIETQYF	13	TRBV4-1
CASTVVGPYEQFF	13	TRBV7-3
CASSIQGALSYEQYF	15	TRBV7-2
CASGLVLSTDTQYF	14	TRBV12-5
CATSSGRDTQYF	12	TRBV15
CASSERPSGRYEQYF	15	TRBV6-1
CANSLQTTGGTEAFF	15	TRBV12-3/TRBV12-4
CASSGHPTGAQETQYF	16	TRBV6-1
CASTADTNTGELFF	14	TRBV6-1
CASSEDRNYGYTF	13	TRBV7-2
CASSNRGQTQYF	12	TRBV12-3/TRBV12-4
CASRLKGLAALLSYNEQFF	19	TRBV12-3/TRBV12-4
CASSPPGQINEKLFF	15	TRBV18
CASAHETSANSPLHF	15	TRBV27
CASTRMGETRQPQHF	15	TRBV27
CASSSGTSGASEGYEQYF	18	TRBV2
CASSPQTVTANYGYTF	16	TRBV4-3
CAIRGLPNTGELFF	14	TRBV10-3
CASSSPGQGDQGEQFF	16	TRBV18
CASSFDRRGETQYF	14	TRBV28
CSARDQGGLGETQYF	15	TRBV20-1
CASSLAPSGYQETQYF	16	TRBV7-2
CASSQAGLAGTDTQYF	16	TRBV7-2
CASSPPDRVLQETQYF	16	TRBV7-2
CASSRPGGGQETQYF	15	TRBV7-2
CASSERQGKMKAFF	14	TRBV6-1
CSARDFSRADYGYTF	15	TRBV20-1
CSARDDRTGSPTEAFF	16	TRBV20-1
CASSIDPAGSGNTIYF	16	TRBV19
CASSRGLAGGPMFDNEQFF	19	TRBV7-6
CASSHRDRENYAF	13	TRBV7-2
CASRRGSYTGELFF	14	TRBV6-6
CASSSPGIQNTGELFF	16	TRBV7-9
CASSEASENEQFF	13	TRBV6-1
CASSTTNQPQHF	12	TRBV12-3/TRBV12-4
CASSHRRETQYF	12	TRBV12-3/TRBV12-4
CASSSDRGNEQYF	13	TRBV27
CASSLGGRTYSNQPQHF	17	TRBV7-8
CASSPIAGVGSHEQFF	16	TRBV7-6
CASSSTFRANHNEQFF	16	TRBV7-7
CASRPPRGTPFQETQYF	17	TRBV28
CATSETVGNTIYF	13	TRBV15
CASSYSIAAGTGGEQFF	17	TRBV6-6